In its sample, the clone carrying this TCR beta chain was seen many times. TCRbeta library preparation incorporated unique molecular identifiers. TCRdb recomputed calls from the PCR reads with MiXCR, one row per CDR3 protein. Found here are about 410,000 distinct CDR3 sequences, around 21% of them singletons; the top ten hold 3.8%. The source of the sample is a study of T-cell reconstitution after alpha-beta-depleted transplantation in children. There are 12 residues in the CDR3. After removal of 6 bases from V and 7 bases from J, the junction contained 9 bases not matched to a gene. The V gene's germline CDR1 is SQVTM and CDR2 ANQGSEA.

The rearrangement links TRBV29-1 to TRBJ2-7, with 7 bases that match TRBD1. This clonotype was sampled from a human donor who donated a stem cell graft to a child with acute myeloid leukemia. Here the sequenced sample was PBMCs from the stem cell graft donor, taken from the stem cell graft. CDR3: CSVATTGIEQYF. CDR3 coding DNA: TGCAGCGTCGCTACGACAGGGATAGAGCAGTACTTC.